These 19 T cell receptor beta chains were all obtained from the same sample, sequenced in a study of CD8 T cells in ankylosing spondylitis (dated by TCRdb to about 2017). Library generation was performed with 5' RACE. Instrument used: Illumina HiSeq 2500. Using fastp at Q25 and MiXCR, TCRdb reprocessed the public reads and kept productive beta chains. Every entry covers one CDR3 protein and lists the most common genes and DNA from its rows. This sample is represented by some 350,000 distinct CDR3 sequences; over 12% of them were singletons. The ten top clones hold roughly 0.99% of the sample. Sequencing was performed on blood, either unsorted or a sorted T cell fraction (not recorded which). These receptors came from a male donor with ankylosing spondylitis or in good health (not recorded which).

This clonotype was observed a few times. The chain links TRBV4-1 to TRBJ2-2; 7 bases align to TRBD2. The CDR3 loop spans 15 amino acids. V dropped 4 bases and J dropped 7; count of bases not matched to a gene: 9. Germline lookup yields CDR1 MGHRA and CDR2 YSYEKL. This CDR3 reads CASSPQAGLFGELFF. The DNA for the CDR3 is TGCGCCAGCAGCCCCCAAGCGGGACTGTTCGGGGAGCTGTTTTTT.

The gene calls are TRBV12-3 or TRBV12-4 and TRBJ2-5; D is perhaps TRBD1 or TRBD2 (5 bases each). The V end lost 5 bases, the J end lost 4 bases, and 17 bases lay between the germline ends. The CDR3 runs 15 residues. The CDR3 region has the DNA TGTGCCAGCAGTCCAACCCCGGGAAGGGGAGAGACCCAGTACTTC. As protein: CASSPTPGRGETQYF.

The table lists this clonotype with a few counts. Here the CDR3 DNA reads TGTGCCAGCAGTTTGGGACGGGCCAACTACAATGAGCAGTTCTTC. This codes for CASSLGRANYNEQFF. The rearrangement uses TRBV27 and TRBJ2-1; D is possibly TRBD1 or TRBD2 (5 bases each). Germline V gene data show CDR1 as MNHEY and CDR2 as SMNVEV (reference sequence). Trimming pared 3 bases from V and 3 bases from J, leaving 12 bases between. The CDR3 runs to 15 residues.

This clonotype has a handful of counts. V and J are TRBV20-1 and TRBJ2-4; TRBD2 aligns across 7 bases. There are 14 residues in the CDR3. The trim removed 5 bases at V and 6 bases at J, leaving 10 bases unmatched. Germline CDR1 reads DFQATT; CDR2 reads SNEGSKA (reference sequence). This CDR3 reads CSAPGGWSGNIQYF. The CDR3 nucleotides are TGCAGTGCTCCCGGGGGGTGGTCGGGAAACATTCAGTACTTC.

In DNA, the CDR3 is TGTGCCATCAGTTCCCCCCAGAACACTGAAGCTTTCTTT. Protein product: CAISSPQNTEAFF. V usage is TRBV10-3 and J usage is TRBJ1-1, with no clear D. The V end lost 5 bases, the J end lost 1 base, and 8 bases lay between the germline ends. The CDR3 is 13 amino acids. Germline V gene sequence: CDR1 ENHRY, CDR2 SYGVKD.

The chain joins TRBV3-1 to TRBJ1-1; the match to TRBD1 covers 8 bases. Per germline, CDR1 LGHDT and CDR2 YNNKEL (reference sequence). The junction had 6 bases not matched to a gene; V was cut back by 4 bases and J by 5 bases. The CDR3 covers 14 residues. The chain's CDR3 is CASSPGQGKTEAFF. As DNA, the CDR3 is TGTGCCAGCAGCCCCGGACAGGGAAAGACTGAAGCTTTCTTT.

This rearrangement joins TRBV11-1 to TRBJ2-1, with 7 positions matching TRBD1. J was trimmed by 5 bases and V by 0 bases; bases with no gene match: 13. Germline V gives CDR1 SGHAT, CDR2 FQDESV (reference sequence). The CDR3 has 18 amino acids. As DNA, the CDR3 is TGTGCCAGCAGCTTAGCTTTTAACCTTGGGACAGCAAACAATGAGCAGTTCTTC. It translates to CASSLAFNLGTANNEQFF.

The gene calls are TRBV6-1 and TRBJ1-4, with 7 bases identical to TRBD1. The J segment lost 5 bases and the V segment lost 6 bases, leaving 3 bases of the junction unmatched. Germline V gene lookup returns CDR1 MNHNS and CDR2 SASEGT. The CDR3 length is 13 residues. DNA for the CDR3: TGTGCCAGCAGCCGACAGGGAAATGAAAAACTGTTTTTT. It encodes CASSRQGNEKLFF.

This clonotype has a handful of counts. The V and J genes are TRBV4-2 and TRBJ2-5, with unresolved D. V lost 5 bases and J 5 bases, leaving 15 bases between the germline ends. Germline lookup yields CDR1 LGHNA and CDR2 YNFKEQ. This CDR3 contains 14 residues. In nucleotides, the CDR3 is TGTGCCAGCAGCGCCGCCGCGGTGGAGGAGACCCAGTACTTC. This translates into CASSAAAVEETQYF.

This clonotype was counted between two and nine times. This chain joins TRBV5-1 and TRBJ2-7; D perhaps matches TRBD2 (6 bases). The CDR3 is 15 residues long. Trimming shortened V by 4 bases and J by 9 bases, and 23 bases separated the two germline ends. Per the germline V gene, CDR1 is SGHRS and CDR2 is YFSETQ. The CDR3 coding sequence is TGCGCCAGCAGCACGTTTACAATGGAGGGGAACGGGCAGTACTTC. This encodes CASSTFTMEGNGQYF.

This clonotype was recorded a few times. V gene TRBV10-3 combines with J gene TRBJ1-3; D is uncertain. Germline CDR1 reads ENHRY; CDR2 reads SYGVKD. V was clipped by 7 bases and J by 4 bases, with 14 bases between them. The length of the CDR3 is 14 residues. As DNA, the CDR3 is TGTGCCATCAAACAAGCAGCGGACGGAAACACCATATATTTT. Translated, it gives CAIKQAADGNTIYF.

This clonotype was picked up a small number of times. The chain uses TRBV12-3 or TRBV12-4 and TRBJ1-1, with TRBD1 as a possible D gene (5 bases). The length of the CDR3 is 13 residues. V lost 5 bases and J 6 bases, leaving 13 bases between the germline ends. The CDR3 here is CASSPPGPPEAFF. The CDR3 DNA follows: TGTGCCAGCAGTCCCCCGGGACCTCCTGAAGCTTTCTTT.

The chain employs TRBV5-6 and TRBJ2-3; the D is unclear. The CDR3 is made up of 15 amino acids. Germline CDR1 SGHDT, CDR2 YYEEEE. Trimming removed 4 bases from V and 1 base from J, with 13 bases in between. The CDR3 DNA reads TGTGCCAGCAGCCCTACTCTGACTGGCACAGATACGCAGTATTTT. Protein: CASSPTLTGTDTQYF.

In its sample, this clonotype was seen a few times. The rearrangement links TRBV5-1 to TRBJ2-5; a weak D match, TRBD2 (6 bases). CDR3 length: 14 residues. The V gene's germline CDR1 is SGHRS and CDR2 YFSETQ. Trimming stripped 2 bases from V and 3 bases from J, with 11 bases between. CDR3 sequence reads: CASSFGTPKETQYF. In DNA, the CDR3 is TGCGCCAGCAGCTTCGGGACTCCCAAAGAGACCCAGTACTTC.

Only a few counts were recorded for this clonotype. This chain uses TRBV5-1 with TRBJ2-1; D may be TRBD2 (6 bases). Trimming removed 7 bases from V and 6 bases from J, with 20 bases in between. The CDR3 runs 15 residues. Per germline, CDR1 SGHRS and CDR2 YFSETQ. The CDR3 reads CASSYPGGAGNEQFF. The CDR3, as DNA: TGCGCCAGCTCATATCCCGGCGGGGCCGGCAATGAGCAGTTCTTC. The variable domain in full, completed from reference TRBV5-1 and TRBJ2-1, reads KAGVTQTPRYLIKTRGQQVTLSCSPISGHRSVSWYQQTPGQGLQFLFEYFSETQRNKGNFPGRFSGRQFSNSRSEMNVSTLELGDSALYLCASSYPGGAGNEQFFGPGTRLTVL.

This clonotype was picked up many times. The chain couples TRBV29-1 to TRBJ2-1; D is unclear. The germline V gene has CDR1 SQVTM and CDR2 ANQGSEA. This CDR3 contains 12 residues. CDR3 nucleotide sequence: TGCAGTATCAAAAAAAAGCCGTATGAGCAGTTCTTC. It codes for CSIKKKPYEQFF.

The chain employs TRBV10-3 and TRBJ1-3; D gene unclear. The germline gives CDR1 ENHRY, CDR2 SYGVKD. Trimming removed 5 bases from V and 0 bases from J, with 8 bases in between. This CDR3 is 14 amino acids long. CDR3 region: CAISRLSSGNTIYF. The CDR3 bases are TGTGCCATCAGTAGACTGAGCTCTGGAAACACCATATATTTT.

The genes are TRBV29-1 and TRBJ2-7; 10 bases are shared with TRBD2. V lost 7 bases to trimming and J lost 4 bases; unmatched junction nucleotides: 7. CDR1 is SQVTM and CDR2 is ANQGSEA in the germline V gene. This CDR3 spans 13 amino acids. CDR3 DNA: TGCAGCGCTGTACTAGCGGGAAGATACGAGCAGTACTTC. Its translation is CSAVLAGRYEQYF.

This clonotype has more than one count but fewer than ten. The CDR3: CASPKGSGFTDTQYF. For the CDR3, the DNA is TGTGCCAGTCCCAAAGGAAGCGGGTTCACAGATACGCAGTATTTT. The rearrangement uses TRBV12-3 or TRBV12-4 and TRBJ2-3; TRBD2 might be the D (6 bases). V was trimmed by 9 bases and J by 2 bases, leaving 18 bases between them. The length of the CDR3 is 15 residues.